This TCR beta chain was found in a study of CD8 T cells in ankylosing spondylitis. Looked up from germline, CDR1 is MNHNS and CDR2 is SASEGT. V lost 2 bases and J lost 0, with 7 bases in between. CDR3 length: 14 residues. Study conclusions and caveats: A motif of under ten highly homologous TCR beta variants was seen as apparently characteristic of ankylosing spondylitis blood.

In TCRdb, the 5' RACE reads were re-called with MiXCR into one record per CDR3 protein. The sample carries 250,000 to 350,000 distinct CDR3 sequences, 7% to 9% recorded once. This clonotype has a handful of counts. What it binds is unknown. This clonotype was sampled from a male donor with ankylosing spondylitis. The sequenced sample was blood, either unsorted or a sorted T cell fraction (not recorded which). The J gene is TRBJ1-1, the V gene TRBV6-1; D gene ambiguous. CDR3 bases: TGTGCCAGCAGTGAAAACGGAATGAACACTGAAGCTTTCTTT. Translating gives CASSENGMNTEAFF.